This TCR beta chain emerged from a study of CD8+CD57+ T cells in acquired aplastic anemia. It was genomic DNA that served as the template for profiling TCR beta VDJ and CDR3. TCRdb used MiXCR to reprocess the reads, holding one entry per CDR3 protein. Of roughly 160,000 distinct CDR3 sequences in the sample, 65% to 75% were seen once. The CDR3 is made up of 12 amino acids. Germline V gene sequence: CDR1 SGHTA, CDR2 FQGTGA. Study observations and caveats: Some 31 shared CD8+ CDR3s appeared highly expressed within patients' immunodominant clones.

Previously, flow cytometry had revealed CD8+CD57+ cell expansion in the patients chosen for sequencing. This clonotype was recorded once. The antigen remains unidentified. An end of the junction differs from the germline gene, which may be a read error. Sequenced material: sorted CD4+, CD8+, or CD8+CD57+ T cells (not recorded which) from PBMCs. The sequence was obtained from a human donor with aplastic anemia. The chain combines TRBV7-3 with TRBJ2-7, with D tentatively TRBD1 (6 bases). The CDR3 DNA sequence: TGTGCCAGCAGCTTAGGCATGACAGGATTCGGTTTC. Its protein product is CASSLGMTGFGF.